These T cell receptor beta chains were read from a single sample in a study of CD8 T cells in Susac syndrome. Each CDR3 protein is one row after TCRdb ran MiXCR on the immunoSEQ multiplex PCR reads. The sample includes about 82,000 distinct CDR3 sequences, around 96% of them seen just once. The sample consisted of CD8+ T cells from PBMCs. The receptors were gathered from a human donor with Susac syndrome. Each CDR3 is given with its conserved first and last residue. D genes are given only for firm matches. A row's size may be missing; if present it is once, few, many or a size class.

>TRBV7-3|TRBJ2-5|TRBD2|NA
TGTGCCAGCAGCTTTAACGGGGGGGCCTCGGAGGAGACCCAGTACTTC
CASSFNGGASEETQYF
>TRBV20-1|TRBJ2-1|TRBD2|NA
TGCAGTGCTAGAGACCCGGGACTAGCTTCCAATGAGCAGTTCTTC
CSARDPGLASNEQFF
>TRBV14|TRBJ2-1|TRBD2|NA
TGTGCCAGCAGCCAAGATCTACCTAGCGGGGGGGCCAGCCATGAGCAGTTCTTC
CASSQDLPSGGASHEQFF
>TRBV6-1|TRBJ2-5|TRBD2|once
TGTGCCAGCAGATCCAGCCTAGCGGGGGGGGTAGGTCAAGAGACCCAGTACTTC
CASRSSLAGGVGQETQYF
>TRBV5-1|TRBJ2-1|TRBD1|few
TGCGCCAGCAGCTTTCGGACAGGGATCTACAATGAGCAGTTCTTC
CASSFRTGIYNEQFF
>TRBV7-2|TRBJ1-1|TRBD1|NA
TGTGCCAGCAGCTTAGCTATACCGGGACAGGGGGCCTTTGGAGCTTTCTTT
CASSLAIPGQGAFGAFF
>TRBV18|TRBJ1-1|NA|NA
TGTGCCAGCTCACCCTCCTTTAGCAGTCTGAACACTGAAGCTTTCTTT
CASSPSFSSLNTEAFF
>TRBV20-1|TRBJ2-7|NA|NA
TGCAGTGTCGGACAGAATTACGAGCAGTACTTC
CSVGQNYEQYF
>TRBV28|TRBJ2-1|NA|NA
TGTGCCAGCAGTACGACGGGGAAGTACAATGAGCAGTTCTTC
CASSTTGKYNEQFF
>TRBV20-1|TRBJ2-1|TRBD2|NA
TGCAGTGCTAGCGGGGGGGCCACCTACAATGAGCAGTTCTTC
CSASGGATYNEQFF
>TRBV30|TRBJ1-4|NA|NA
TGTGCCTGGAGTGTGTGGGGACGGGGTGAAAAACTGTTTTTT
CAWSVWGRGEKLFF
>TRBV4-1|TRBJ2-7|NA|NA
TGCGCCAGCAGCCAAGAATCTGGGAGCAACGAGCAGTACTTC
CASSQESGSNEQYF
>TRBV9|TRBJ1-6|TRBD1|NA
TGTGCCAGCAGCGCAGGACAGGGGTCCATCTTTTCACCCCTCCACTTT
CASSAGQGSIFSPLHF
>TRBV29-1|TRBJ1-2|NA|NA
TGCAGCGTTGATACGGGGGCATGGAACTATGGCTACACCTTC
CSVDTGAWNYGYTF
>TRBV20-1|TRBJ1-2|NA|NA
TGCAGTGCTAGAGATCGGGAGGGGTTAGACTATGGCTACACCTTC
CSARDREGLDYGYTF
>TRBV5-1|TRBJ2-2|TRBD2|NA
TGCGCCAGCAGCGAAGGGACTAGCCAGCCCGGGGAGCTGTTTTTT
CASSEGTSQPGELFF
>TRBV15|TRBJ2-5|NA|NA
TGTGCCACCAGCAGAGATTGGGGCCAAGGGGCTAGGACCCAGTACTTC
CATSRDWGQGARTQYF
>TRBV3-1|TRBJ2-3|TRBD1|once
TGTGCCAGCAGCCACGGGACAGGGGACATGGATACGCAGTATTTT
CASSHGTGDMDTQYF
>TRBV18|TRBJ2-3|NA|NA
TGTGCCAGCTCACCGGGTGGAAGCGAAGATACGCAGTATTTT
CASSPGGSEDTQYF
>TRBV30|TRBJ1-4|NA|once
TGTGCCTGGAGGATCTTGGGCGGAAAACTGTTTTTT
CAWRILGGKLFF
>TRBV27|TRBJ2-5|TRBD2|NA
TGTGCCAGCAGTTCCGCCGGGGGGTTTCAAGAGACCCAGTACTTC
CASSSAGGFQETQYF
>TRBV9|TRBJ2-7|NA|NA
TGTGCCAGCAGCCGTGGACAGATCTACGAGCAGTACTTC
CASSRGQIYEQYF
>TRBV20-1|TRBJ2-2|NA|NA
TGCAGTGCTAGCGTAGGCACCGGGGAGCTGTTTTTT
CSASVGTGELFF
>TRBV25-1|TRBJ2-6|NA|once
TGTGCCAGCAGTGAGGGACACGCCATCTCTGGGGCCAACGTCCTGACTTTC
CASSEGHAISGANVLTF
>TRBV20-1|TRBJ1-5|NA|NA
TGCAGTGCTGGGGACAATAAGCCCCAGCATTTT
CSAGDNKPQHF
>TRBV5-6|TRBJ2-7|NA|NA
TGTGCCAGCGGACGGACGTCCGAGTACGAGCAGTACTTC
CASGRTSEYEQYF
>TRBV9|TRBJ1-5|NA|NA
TGTGCCAGCAGCGCTACCGACAGGAACAATCAGCCCCAGCATTTT
CASSATDRNNQPQHF
>TRBV11-2|TRBJ1-2|NA|few
TGTGCCAGCAGCTTAGAGGCCGGGAACTATGGCTACACCTTC
CASSLEAGNYGYTF
>TRBV12-3/TRBV12-4|TRBJ1-1|NA|NA
TGTGCCAGCAGTTTCGACACTGAAGCTTTCTTT
CASSFDTEAFF
>TRBV19|TRBJ1-1|NA|NA
TGTGCCAGTAGTATTTCCGCGAACACTGAAGCTTTCTTT
CASSISANTEAFF
>TRBV9|TRBJ2-1|NA|NA
TGTGCCAGCAGCGTATTCAGCAGCTCCTACAATGAGCAGTTCTTC
CASSVFSSSYNEQFF
>TRBV20-1|TRBJ2-7|NA|NA
TGCAGTGCTAGCCCAACTTTAACACAGGCCCGGTTCCTCTACGAGCAGTACTTC
CSASPTLTQARFLYEQYF
>TRBV7-2|TRBJ2-5|TRBD1|NA
TGTGCCAGCAGCTTAGTCGGACAGGCCGAAGAGACCCAGTACTTC
CASSLVGQAEETQYF
>TRBV18|TRBJ1-1|NA|NA
TGTGCCAGCTCACCACGGGCCCCGAGTTCTCACCCCTACACTGAAGCTTTCTTT
CASSPRAPSSHPYTEAFF
>TRBV2|TRBJ2-1|TRBD1|NA
TGTGCCAGCAGAGGATCAGGGGGCCTACCCTACAATGAGCAGTTCTTC
CASRGSGGLPYNEQFF